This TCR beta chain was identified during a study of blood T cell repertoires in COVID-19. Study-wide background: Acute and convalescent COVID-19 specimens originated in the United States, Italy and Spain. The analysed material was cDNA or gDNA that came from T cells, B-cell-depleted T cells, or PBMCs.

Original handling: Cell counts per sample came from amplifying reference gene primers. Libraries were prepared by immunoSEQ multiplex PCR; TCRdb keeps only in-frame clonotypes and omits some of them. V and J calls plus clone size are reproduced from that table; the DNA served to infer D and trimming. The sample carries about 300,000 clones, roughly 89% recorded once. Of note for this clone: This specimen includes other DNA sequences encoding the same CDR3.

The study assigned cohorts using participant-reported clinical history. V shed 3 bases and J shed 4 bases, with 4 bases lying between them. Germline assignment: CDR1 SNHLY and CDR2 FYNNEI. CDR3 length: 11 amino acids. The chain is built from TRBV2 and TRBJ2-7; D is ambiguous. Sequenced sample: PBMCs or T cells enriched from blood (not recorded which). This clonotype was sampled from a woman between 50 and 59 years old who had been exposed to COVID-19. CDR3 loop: CASSDRYEQYF. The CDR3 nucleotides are TGTGCCAGCAGTGACCGTTACGAGCAGTACTTC.